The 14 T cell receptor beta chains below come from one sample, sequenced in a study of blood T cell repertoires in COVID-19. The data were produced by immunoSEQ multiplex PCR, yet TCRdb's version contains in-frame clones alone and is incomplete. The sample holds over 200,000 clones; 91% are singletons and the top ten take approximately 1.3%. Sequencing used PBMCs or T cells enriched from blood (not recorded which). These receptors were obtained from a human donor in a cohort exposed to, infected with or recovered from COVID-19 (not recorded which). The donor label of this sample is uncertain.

The DNA for the CDR3 is TGTGCCATCAGTGAGACTAGCGGGGGGGCCCCAGATACGCAGTATTTT. It yields the protein CAISETSGGAPDTQYF. The J gene is TRBJ2-3, the V gene TRBV10-3; 13 bases map to TRBD2. From germline, CDR1 is ENHRY and CDR2 SYGVKD. V dropped 2 bases and J dropped 4; count of bases not matched to a gene: 3. CDR3 length equals 16 residues.

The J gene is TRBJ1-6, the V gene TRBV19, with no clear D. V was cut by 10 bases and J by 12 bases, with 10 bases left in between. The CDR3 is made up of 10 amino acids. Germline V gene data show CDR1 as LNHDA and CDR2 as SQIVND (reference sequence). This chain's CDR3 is CATGGRPLHF. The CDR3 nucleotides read TGTGCCACCGGAGGGAGACCCCTCCACTTT.

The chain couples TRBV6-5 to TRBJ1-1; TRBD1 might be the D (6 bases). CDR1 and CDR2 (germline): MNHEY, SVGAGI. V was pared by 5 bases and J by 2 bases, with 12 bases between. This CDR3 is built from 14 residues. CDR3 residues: CASSKDSANTEAFF. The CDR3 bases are TGTGCCAGCAGTAAGGACAGTGCCAACACTGAAGCTTTCTTT.

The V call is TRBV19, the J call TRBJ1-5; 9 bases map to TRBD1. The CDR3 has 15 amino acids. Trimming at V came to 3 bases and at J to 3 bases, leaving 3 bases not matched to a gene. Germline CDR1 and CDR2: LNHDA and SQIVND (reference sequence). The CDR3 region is CASSIGQGINQPQHF. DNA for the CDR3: TGTGCCAGTAGTATTGGACAGGGGATCAATCAGCCCCAGCATTTT.

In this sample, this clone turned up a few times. The CDR3 sequence is CASSYGGTGGGSPLHF. The CDR3 DNA reads as TGTGCCAGCAGTTACGGTGGGACAGGGGGCGGATCACCCCTCCACTTT. The V call is TRBV6-2 or TRBV6-3, the J call TRBJ1-6; 12 bases are a match to TRBD1. With V trimmed by 2 bases and J by 10 bases, 6 bases remained unmatched. Germline CDR1 is MNHEY and CDR2 is SVGEGT. The CDR3 consists of 16 residues.

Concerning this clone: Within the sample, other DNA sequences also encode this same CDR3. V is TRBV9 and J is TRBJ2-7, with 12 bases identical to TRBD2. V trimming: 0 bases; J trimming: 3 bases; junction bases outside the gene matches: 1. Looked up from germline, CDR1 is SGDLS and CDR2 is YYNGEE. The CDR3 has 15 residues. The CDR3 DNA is TGTGCCAGCAGCGTAGGGACTAGCGGGGTCTACGAGCAGTACTTC. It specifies CASSVGTSGVYEQYF.

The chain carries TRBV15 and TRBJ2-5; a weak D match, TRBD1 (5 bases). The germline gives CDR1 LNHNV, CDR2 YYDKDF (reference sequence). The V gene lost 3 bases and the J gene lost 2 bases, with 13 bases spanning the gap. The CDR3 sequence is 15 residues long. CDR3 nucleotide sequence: TGTGCCACCAGCAGTATAGACAGATCTCAAGAGACCCAGTACTTC. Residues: CATSSIDRSQETQYF.

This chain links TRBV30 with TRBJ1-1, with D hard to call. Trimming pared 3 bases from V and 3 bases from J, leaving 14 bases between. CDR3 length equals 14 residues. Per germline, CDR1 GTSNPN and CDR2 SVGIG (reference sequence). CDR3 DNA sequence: TGTGCCTGGAGGGAACGAGGCCCTGACACTGAAGCTTTCTTT. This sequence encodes CAWRERGPDTEAFF.

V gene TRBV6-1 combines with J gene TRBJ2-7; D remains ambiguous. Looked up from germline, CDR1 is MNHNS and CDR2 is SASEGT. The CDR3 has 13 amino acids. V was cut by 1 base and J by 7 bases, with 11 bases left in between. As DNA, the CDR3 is TGTGCCAGCAGTGAAGGGTGGCGCAGGGAGCAGTACTTC. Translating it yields CASSEGWRREQYF.

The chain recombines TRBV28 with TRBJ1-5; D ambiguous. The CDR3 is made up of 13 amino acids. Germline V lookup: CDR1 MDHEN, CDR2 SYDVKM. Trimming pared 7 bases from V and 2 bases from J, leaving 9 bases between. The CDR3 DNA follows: TGTGCCAGCACAATAACAGGCAATCAGCCCCAGCATTTT. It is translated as CASTITGNQPQHF. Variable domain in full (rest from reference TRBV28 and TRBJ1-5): DVKVTQSSRYLVKRTGEKVFLECVQDMDHENMFWYRQDPGLGLRLIYFSYDVKMKEKGDIPEGYSVSREKKERFSLILESASTNQTSMYLCASTITGNQPQHFGDGTRLSIL.

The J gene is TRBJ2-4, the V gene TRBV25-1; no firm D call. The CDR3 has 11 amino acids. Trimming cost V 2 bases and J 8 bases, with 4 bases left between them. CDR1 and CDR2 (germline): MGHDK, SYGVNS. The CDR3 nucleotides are TGTGCCAGCAGTGAACAATACATTCAGTACTTC. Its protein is CASSEQYIQYF.

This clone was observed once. CDR3 sequence: CASSPGWGGEETQYF. CDR3 coding DNA: TGTGCCAGCTCACCAGGTTGGGGGGGCGAGGAGACCCAGTACTTC. The rearrangement joins TRBV18 to TRBJ2-5; the D gene is possibly TRBD2 (7 bases). With 2 bases removed from V and 5 bases from J, the gap between germline ends came to 15 bases. The CDR3 covers 15 residues. Germline values: CDR1 KGHSH, CDR2 LQKENI.

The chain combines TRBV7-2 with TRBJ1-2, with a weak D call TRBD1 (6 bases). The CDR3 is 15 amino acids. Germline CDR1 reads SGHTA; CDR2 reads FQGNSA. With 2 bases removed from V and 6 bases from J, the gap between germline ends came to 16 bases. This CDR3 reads CASSLIPGDGNGYTF. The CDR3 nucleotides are TGTGCCAGCAGCTTAATACCAGGGGATGGTAATGGCTACACCTTC.

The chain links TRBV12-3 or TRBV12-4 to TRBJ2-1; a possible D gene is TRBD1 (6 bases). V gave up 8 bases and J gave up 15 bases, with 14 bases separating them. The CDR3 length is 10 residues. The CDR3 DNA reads TGTGCCAGCCGTGGACAGCGGTGGTTCTTC. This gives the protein CASRGQRWFF.